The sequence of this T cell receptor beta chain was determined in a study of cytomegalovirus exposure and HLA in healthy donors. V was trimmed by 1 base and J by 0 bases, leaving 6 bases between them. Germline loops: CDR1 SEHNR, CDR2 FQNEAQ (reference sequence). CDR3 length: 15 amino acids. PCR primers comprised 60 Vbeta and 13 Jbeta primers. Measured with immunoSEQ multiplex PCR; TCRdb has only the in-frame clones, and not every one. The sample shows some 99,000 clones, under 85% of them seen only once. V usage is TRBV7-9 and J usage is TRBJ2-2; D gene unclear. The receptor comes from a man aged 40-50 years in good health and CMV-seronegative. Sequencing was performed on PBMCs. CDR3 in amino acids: CASSLVGANTGELFF. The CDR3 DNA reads TGTGCCAGCAGCTTAGTGGGCGCGAACACCGGGGAGCTGTTTTTT. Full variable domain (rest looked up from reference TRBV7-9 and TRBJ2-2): DTGVSQNPRHKITKRGQNVTFRCDPISEHNRLYWYRQTLGQGPEFLTYFQNEAQLEKSRLLSDRFSAERPKGSFSTLEIQRTEQGDSAMYLCASSLVGANTGELFFGEGSRLTVL.